These T cell receptor beta chains were read from a single sample in a study of blood T cell repertoires in COVID-19. Profiled with immunoSEQ multiplex PCR; TCRdb holds only in-frame clones, not every one. The sample contains 65,000 to 90,000 clones, approximately 92% of which appear only once. Material for sequencing was peripheral blood. The receptors derive from an elderly man with acute or convalescent COVID-19. CDR3s include the opening cysteine and the closing phenylalanine or tryptophan. The D gene is left open where the match is weak. Expanded clones are given a class, and other clones once, few, many or no size at all.

>TRBJ2-1|TRBV7-6|NA|NA
TGTGCCAGCAGCTCCAGGGATGAGCAGTTCTTC
CASSSRDEQFF
>TRBJ2-1|TRBV7-9|NA|once
TGTGCCAGCAGCTTATTGGGAGGTCCGGGTGGCACCTACAATGAGCAGTTCTTC
CASSLLGGPGGTYNEQFF
>TRBJ1-1|TRBV29-1|TRBD1|NA
TGCAGCGAAAAGACAGGGGGCATATCTGAAGCTTTCTTT
CSEKTGGISEAFF
>TRBJ1-1|TRBV10-3|NA|few
TGTGCCATCTCTTGGGAGGGCACTGAAGCTTTCTTT
CAISWEGTEAFF
>TRBJ1-1|TRBV6-5|NA|NA
TGTGCCAGCTCGAGGGACACTGAAGCTTTCTTT
CASSRDTEAFF
>TRBJ2-1|TRBV5-5|TRBD1|NA
TGTGCCAGCAGCTTATTTACGGGACAGGGGTCCTACAATGAGCAGTTCTTC
CASSLFTGQGSYNEQFF
>TRBJ2-3|TRBV7-3|NA|NA
TGTGCCAGCAGCCCCGCCGGGGGAGGCACAGATACGCAGTATTTT
CASSPAGGGTDTQYF
>TRBJ2-2|TRBV7-3|NA|NA
TGTGCCAGCAGCTTAAGCGGGACCGGGGAGCTGTTTTTT
CASSLSGTGELFF
>TRBJ1-2|TRBV19|TRBD1|once
TGTGCCAGTAGTACCTGGCAAGGGGGCGGCTACACCTTC
CASSTWQGGGYTF
>TRBJ2-1|TRBV19|TRBD2|NA
TGTGCCAGTAGTATTGGTACGGCTAGCGGGAGTGGTGAGCAGTTCTTC
CASSIGTASGSGEQFF
>TRBJ2-1|TRBV30|TRBD1|NA
TGTGCCTGGAGGACAGGGGGGCATGAGCAGTTCTTC
CAWRTGGHEQFF
>TRBJ1-1|TRBV10-2|NA|NA
TGCGCCAGCAGTGAGTCACGGGTGGCGAACACTGAAGCTTTCTTT
CASSESRVANTEAFF
>TRBJ1-2|TRBV3-1/TRBV3-2|NA|NA
TGTGCCAGCAGCCAAGACGGGGGGCGAAATGGCTACACCTTC
CASSQDGGRNGYTF
>TRBJ2-4|TRBV2|NA|NA
TGTGCCAGCAGTGTTGGCAACAGAGACATTCAGTACTTC
CASSVGNRDIQYF
>TRBJ2-3|TRBV3-1/TRBV3-2|NA|once
TGTGCCAGCAGCTCCGGGACTCCCCTCCGGTCGGATACGCAGTATTTT
CASSSGTPLRSDTQYF
>TRBJ1-3|TRBV5-5|TRBD1|NA
TGTGCCAGCAGCTTTACAGGGGACCCCGGAAACACCATATATTTT
CASSFTGDPGNTIYF
>TRBJ1-4|TRBV5-4|NA|NA
TGTGCCAGCAGCCTGGCGGGGTTGGGGGGTGAAAAACTGTTTTTT
CASSLAGLGGEKLFF
>TRBJ2-3|TRBV5-4|TRBD2|NA
TGTGCCACCTCACAACCAGCGGGAGGCACAGATACGCAGTATTTT
CATSQPAGGTDTQYF
>TRBJ1-1|TRBV21-1|NA|NA
TGTGCCAGCAATTCCTCAGCTTTCTTT
CASNSSAFF
>TRBJ2-5|TRBV30|NA|NA
TGTGCCTGGATTCAGGGAAGTGCGAAGACCCAGTACTTC
CAWIQGSAKTQYF
>TRBJ2-1|TRBV3-1/TRBV3-2|TRBD1|NA
TGTGCCAGCAGCCAGGCGGGACAGGGAGGTTACAATGAGCAGTTCTTC
CASSQAGQGGYNEQFF
>TRBJ1-1|TRBV19|NA|once
TGTGCCAGTAGTATAGACTGGAACACTGAAGCTTTCTTT
CASSIDWNTEAFF
>TRBJ2-3|TRBV5-1|NA|NA
TGCGCCAGCAGCCCGGGTCTAGACACAGATACGCAGTATTTT
CASSPGLDTDTQYF
>TRBJ1-5|TRBV28|NA|NA
TGTGCCAGCAAAAGGATAGCTGGTCCTTCCAGTCAGCCCCAGCATTTT
CASKRIAGPSSQPQHF
>TRBJ2-1|TRBV11-2|TRBD2|NA
TGTGCCAGCAGCCTGACCCTGACTAGCGGGTACAATGAGCAGTTCTTC
CASSLTLTSGYNEQFF
>TRBJ2-3|TRBV11-2|NA|once
TGTGCCAGCAGCTTAGCCCCGACGGGGACAGATACGCAGTATTTT
CASSLAPTGTDTQYF
>TRBJ1-1|TRBV7-9|NA|NA
TGTGCCAGCAGCTTGGACTTCATGAACACTGAAGCTTTCTTT
CASSLDFMNTEAFF
>TRBJ1-2|TRBV3-1/TRBV3-2|TRBD1|NA
TGTGCCAGCAGCCATAGGACAGGGAGGAGTGGCTACACCTTC
CASSHRTGRSGYTF
>TRBJ1-4|TRBV19|TRBD1|NA
TGTGCCAGTACTGTCCGGGACAGGGGTGATGAAAAACTGTTTTTT
CASTVRDRGDEKLFF
>TRBJ1-6|TRBV6-5|NA|NA
TGTGCCAGCAGTCGGGATTTAGGGAATTCACCCCTCCACTTT
CASSRDLGNSPLHF
>TRBJ1-1|TRBV13|TRBD1|NA
TGTGCCAGCAGCCTTGGCCGGGACAGAACCAATGAAGCTTTCTTT
CASSLGRDRTNEAFF
>TRBJ1-1|TRBV18|TRBD1|NA
TGTGCCAGCTCACCACGACAGGGAACTGAAGCTTTCTTT
CASSPRQGTEAFF
>TRBJ1-1|TRBV13|TRBD1|NA
TGTGCCAGCAGCCCGGGACAGGGGCGGTTCGCTGAAGCTTTCTTT
CASSPGQGRFAEAFF
>TRBJ1-2|TRBV10-3|TRBD1|once
TGTGCCATCAGTGAGACAGGGGGTAACTATGGCTACACCTTC
CAISETGGNYGYTF
>TRBJ1-1|TRBV23-1|TRBD1|once
TGCGCCAGCAGTGCACAGGGGGGGACTGAAGCTTTCTTT
CASSAQGGTEAFF
>TRBJ1-2|TRBV7-2|NA|NA
TGTGCCAGCAGCTTAGATTCAGCTAACTATGGCTACACCTTC
CASSLDSANYGYTF
>TRBJ1-3|TRBV7-8|NA|NA
TGTGCCAGCAGCTTATGGCGAGGGCCTGGAAACACCATATATTTT
CASSLWRGPGNTIYF
>TRBJ1-5|TRBV6-4|NA|NA
TGTGCCAGCAGTGACAGGGGTGCCAATCAGCCCCAGCATTTT
CASSDRGANQPQHF
>TRBJ1-1|TRBV19|TRBD1|NA
TGTGCCAGTAGTAATGGCAGGACAGGGGGCTGGTACACTGAAGCTTTCTTT
CASSNGRTGGWYTEAFF
>TRBJ2-7|TRBV7-2|NA|NA
TGTGCCAGCACCCCCCTTTCCCCAAGCCCTTTGCAGTACTTC
CASTPLSPSPLQYF
>TRBJ1-2|TRBV19|NA|once
TGTGCCAGTAGTTACCAGTCTAACTATGGCTACACCTTC
CASSYQSNYGYTF
>TRBJ2-7|TRBV19|TRBD2|NA
TGTGCCAGTAGCGGCCTAGCGGCCCCCTACGAGCAGTACTTC
CASSGLAAPYEQYF
>TRBJ2-2|TRBV10-3|TRBD2|NA
TGTGCCACAAAAGGGACTAGCGGGAGGGGCACCGGGGAGCTGTTTTTT
CATKGTSGRGTGELFF
>TRBJ1-1|TRBV11-2|NA|NA
TGTGCCAGCAGCCTAGGGCGGGGCACTGAAGCTTTCTTT
CASSLGRGTEAFF
>TRBJ2-3|TRBV5-1|TRBD1|once
TGCGCCAGCAGCTTCCTGGGACAGGGAACAGATACGCAGTATTTT
CASSFLGQGTDTQYF
>TRBJ1-2|TRBV5-4|NA|few
TGTGCCAGCAGCTTCCAGGGGCTCGCCTATGGCTACACCTTC
CASSFQGLAYGYTF
>TRBJ2-3|TRBV30|NA|NA
TGTGCCTGGAGTGTCCTAAATACAGATACGCAGTATTTT
CAWSVLNTDTQYF
>TRBJ1-6|TRBV29-1|TRBD1|NA
TGCAGCGTTGGGACAGGGACCCGAGGTTCACCCCTCCACTTT
CSVGTGTRGSPLHF
>TRBJ2-7|TRBV4-1|TRBD1|NA
TGCGCCAGCGGCACAGGGGATTTCGGATTCACCTACGAGCAGTACTTC
CASGTGDFGFTYEQYF
>TRBJ1-2|TRBV2|NA|once
TGTGCCAGCAGTCAGGACAGCAACTATGGCTACACCTTC
CASSQDSNYGYTF
>TRBJ1-1|TRBV7-9|TRBD1|once
TGTGCCAGCAGCGAACAGGGGGCGCGGAGCACTGAAGCTTTCTTT
CASSEQGARSTEAFF
>TRBJ1-2|TRBV5-1|NA|NA
TGCGCCAGCAGCTCGTCAGGTTATGGCTACACCTTC
CASSSSGYGYTF
>TRBJ2-2|TRBV5-1|TRBD2|NA
TGCGCCAGCAGCTTACTAGCGGGAGCTCTGGGCGGGGAGCTGTTTTTT
CASSLLAGALGGELFF
>TRBJ2-1|TRBV4-1|NA|NA
TGCGCCAGCAGCAGCGGTCAGGGGGGCTACAATGAGCAGTTCTTC
CASSSGQGGYNEQFF